The present TCR beta chain was sequenced within a study of response to subunit inactivated influenza vaccine. Study results and limitations: Authors suggested seasonal influenza vaccinations each recruit few new T cells.

The CDR3 contains 14 residues. Germline CDR1 reads SQVTM; CDR2 reads ANQGSEA. Note on this clonotype: Its antigen is as yet unknown. A much larger clone is a single base away; this may be a read error.

Each CDR3 protein is one row after TCRdb ran MiXCR on the RT-PCR reads. Among about 520,000 distinct CDR3 sequences listed, roughly 25% were seen once. The chain couples TRBV29-1 to TRBJ2-1, with TRBD1 matching over 7 bases. Sample: CD4+ T cells sorted from PBMCs, taken roughly 5 days after vaccination. The receptor comes from a man aged 50 or older who received an inactivated influenza vaccine. CDR3 DNA: TGCAGCGTTACAGGGGTCTTCAACTACAATGAGCAGTCCTTC. Its translation is CSVTGVFNYNEQSF.